One and the same sample provided the 4 T cell receptor beta chains below, sequenced in a study of cytomegalovirus exposure and HLA in healthy donors. Only in-frame clones appear in the TCRdb table, and some are missing; sequencing was by immunoSEQ multiplex PCR. This sample has more than 200,000 clones; about 90% occur once, and the top ten carry around 12%. Sequenced: PBMCs. These receptors originate from a man between 18 and 35 years old in good health and CMV-seropositive.

The chain employs TRBV4-3 and TRBJ2-7; no definite D call. CDR3 length: 14 amino acids. Deletions cut 0 bases from V and 5 bases from J, with 11 bases between. The V gene's germline CDR1 is LGHNA and CDR2 YSLEER. The CDR3 region has the DNA TGCGCCAGCAGCCAAGATCGAAGGGCCCACGAGCAGTACTTC. Its translation: CASSQDRRAHEQYF.

This chain links TRBV19 with TRBJ2-5, with TRBD1 as a possible D gene (6 bases). Trimming shortened V by 8 bases and J by 2 bases, and 18 bases separated the two germline ends. The germline gives CDR1 LNHDA, CDR2 SQIVND (reference sequence). The CDR3 spans 15 residues. CDR3 coding DNA: TGTGCCAGTCGACCGGCGTCCGGGACACAAGAGACCCAGTACTTC. It yields the protein CASRPASGTQETQYF.

The J gene is TRBJ2-2, the V gene TRBV27; 9 bases line up with TRBD2. The CDR3 extends over 17 amino acids. J was trimmed by 0 bases and V by 5 bases; bases with no gene match: 7. Germline CDR1 reads MNHEY; CDR2 reads SMNVEV (reference sequence). CDR3 sequence reads: CASSPVTSGSNTGELFF. The DNA for the CDR3 is TGTGCCAGCAGTCCTGTCACTAGCGGGTCGAACACCGGGGAGCTGTTTTTT.

The chain employs TRBV27 and TRBJ2-2; D unresolved. The CDR3 sequence is 14 residues long. The germline CDR1 and CDR2 sequences are MNHEY and SMNVEV (reference sequence). V gave up 2 bases and J gave up 4 bases, with 8 bases separating them. CDR3 nucleotide sequence: TGTGCCAGCAGTTTAACTTCCGCCACCGGGGAGCTGTTTTTT. Translated, it gives CASSLTSATGELFF.